This T cell receptor (beta chain) was recovered during a study of T cell repertoires in cytomegalovirus infection. The CDR3 runs to 12 residues. V gave up 4 bases and J gave up 11 bases; unmatched junction bases: 7. The germline V gene has CDR1 SGHTA and CDR2 FQGNSA. In TCRdb, the reads were re-called with MiXCR into one record per CDR3 protein. The sample has hundreds of thousands of distinct CDR3 sequences; 33% are singletons. This clonotype was counted a few times. Its target is not known. This clonotype was sampled from a human donor in good health (CMV status not recorded). Some clones in this sample may be carry-over from other donors' samples. The chain is built from TRBV7-2 and TRBJ1-1, with TRBD1 identical over 7 bases. The sample here was cultured PBMCs, taken from culture after CMV antigen stimulation. The CDR3 DNA reads as TGTGCCAGCAGCTCACATCAGGGGGATGCTTTCTTT. Protein product: CASSSHQGDAFF.